Sequencing of this T cell receptor (beta chain) was carried out in a study of CD4 T cells in relation to SARS-CoV-2 and coronaviruses. As for the study in general: Controls used an HIV-1 Nef peptide pool or no peptide.

CD4+ T cells from unexposed donors were obtained before the COVID-19 pandemic (2011-2018). After approximately ten days of culture, CD4+ T cells were isolated. As cell numbers allowed, unexposed-donor CD4+ T cells faced SARS-CoV-2 S/N and four cold-coronavirus spikes. Study conclusions and caveats: Each donor contributed either pre-pandemic or post-infection samples, not both.

This clone was observed a handful of times. What it binds is unknown. The assay was immunoSEQ multiplex PCR, and TCRdb's table has in-frame clones only and misses some. The data show about 23,000 clones, 76% seen once. The source is a human donor in good health. The specimen sequenced was CD4+ T cells from PBMCs, cultured in vitro.

For the CDR3, the DNA is TGTGCCAGTAGTCTACCCGGGACAGCAACCTACGAGCAGTACTTC. Its translation: CASSLPGTATYEQYF. The chain is built from TRBV19 and TRBJ2-7; 7 bases are a match to TRBD1. The CDR3 is 15 amino acids. Germline V gene sequence: CDR1 LNHDA, CDR2 SQIVND (reference sequence). Germline trimming cut 5 bases from V and 2 bases from J; bases unmatched to any gene: 9. Supplemented by reference TRBV19 and TRBJ2-7, the full variable domain reads DGGITQSPKYLFRKEGQNVTLSCEQNLNHDAMYWYRQDPGQGLRLIYYSQIVNDFQKGDIAEGYSVSREKKESFPLTVTSAQKNPTAFYLCASSLPGTATYEQYFGPGTRLTVT.